This is a list of T cell receptor beta chains from one sample in a study of beta chain features in type 1 diabetes. Sequencing used immunoSEQ multiplex PCR; TCRdb keeps in-frame clones, though not all of them. The data hold more than 550,000 clones, with over 11% observed a single time. The sequenced sample was naive CD4+ T cells from blood. These receptors all stem from a man aged 18 to 29 with type 1 diabetes. The CDR3 runs from the conserved cysteine through the conserved F or W. A D gene is named only where the DNA matches it firmly. Some rows mark clone size as missing; the rest say once, few, many or name a class of expanded clone.

J	D	V	size	CDR3	DNA
TRBJ2-1	TRBD2	TRBV5-4	NA	CASRPGLAGMYNEQFF	TGTGCCAGCAGACCAGGACTAGCGGGAATGTACAATGAGCAGTTCTTC
TRBJ2-1	NA	TRBV4-1	NA	CASSQPSRGSYNEQFF	TGCGCCAGCAGCCAGCCTTCGAGAGGGTCCTACAATGAGCAGTTCTTC
TRBJ1-5	NA	TRBV10-3	NA	CAIRAGQSQGPQHF	TGTGCCATCAGGGCCGGACAGTCTCAAGGGCCCCAGCATTTT
TRBJ2-3	NA	TRBV29-1	NA	CSVVAPTDTQYF	TGCAGCGTTGTAGCGCCTACAGATACGCAGTATTTT
TRBJ2-7	NA	TRBV6-1	few	CASRGTLGEQYF	TGTGCCAGCAGAGGGACCCTGGGGGAGCAGTACTTC
TRBJ1-1	NA	TRBV18	NA	CASSPVRQPNTEAFF	TGTGCCAGCTCACCAGTGAGGCAGCCGAACACTGAAGCTTTCTTT
TRBJ2-1	NA	TRBV11-2	few	CASISGASSYNEQFF	TGTGCCAGCATTTCAGGGGCTTCCTCCTACAATGAGCAGTTCTTC
TRBJ1-5	NA	TRBV18	NA	CASSPGAGRRNQPQHF	TGTGCCAGCTCACCAGGGGCGGGGAGGCGCAATCAGCCCCAGCATTTT
TRBJ2-1	NA	TRBV2	few	CASSYVASPNNEQFF	TGTGCCAGCAGTTACGTGGCTAGCCCCAACAATGAGCAGTTCTTC
TRBJ2-5	TRBD2	TRBV9	NA	CASSVDGGILQETQYF	TGTGCCAGCAGCGTAGACGGGGGGATTCTCCAAGAGACCCAGTACTTC
TRBJ2-7	NA	TRBV5-6	few	CASREGGYEQYF	TGTGCCAGCAGAGAAGGGGGCTACGAGCAGTACTTC
TRBJ2-5	NA	TRBV30	NA	CAWSMGNQETQYF	TGTGCCTGGAGTATGGGAAACCAAGAGACCCAGTACTTC
TRBJ2-5	NA	TRBV6-5	few	CASRTLIRETQYF	TGTGCCAGCAGGACCCTCATCCGAGAGACCCAGTACTTC
TRBJ2-1	TRBD2	TRBV7-9	few	CASSLGETSGLDEQFF	TGTGCCAGCAGCTTAGGGGAGACTAGCGGGTTGGATGAGCAGTTCTTC
TRBJ1-5	NA	TRBV5-1	few	CASSLEGQYQPQHF	TGCGCCAGCAGCTTGGAAGGACAGTATCAGCCCCAGCATTTT
TRBJ1-1	TRBD1	TRBV28	NA	CASYDRDTEAFF	TGTGCCAGCTACGACAGGGACACTGAAGCTTTCTTT
TRBJ2-6	NA	TRBV7-6	NA	CASSLAPRAGANVLTF	TGTGCCAGCAGCTTAGCCCCGCGGGCTGGGGCCAACGTCCTGACTTTC
TRBJ1-2	NA	TRBV2	NA	CASRDSNNYGYTF	TGTGCCAGCAGGGACTCCAATAACTATGGCTACACCTTC
TRBJ2-7	TRBD1	TRBV15	NA	CATSRIGDRYYEQYF	TGTGCCACCAGCAGGATAGGGGACAGATACTACGAGCAGTACTTC
TRBJ2-2	NA	TRBV29-1	NA	CSVEEQLNTGELFF	TGCAGCGTTGAAGAACAGTTGAACACCGGGGAGCTGTTTTTT
TRBJ2-7	TRBD1	TRBV7-6	few	CASSFGQGAPYEQYF	TGTGCCAGCAGCTTTGGACAGGGTGCGCCCTACGAGCAGTACTTC
TRBJ2-7	NA	TRBV5-1	NA	CASSLHGVYEQYF	TGCGCCAGCAGCTTGCACGGGGTCTACGAGCAGTACTTC
TRBJ1-5	NA	TRBV30	NA	CAYGQLNQPQHF	TGTGCCTACGGACAGTTAAATCAGCCCCAGCATTTT
TRBJ2-1	TRBD2	TRBV7-2	NA	CAGSPLGVAGGYLYNEQFF	TGTGCCGGCAGCCCCCTGGGGGTAGCGGGAGGGTATCTCTACAATGAGCAGTTCTTC
TRBJ1-2	NA	TRBV7-9	few	CASSRTGNYGYTF	TGTGCCAGCAGCCGGACCGGTAACTATGGCTACACCTTC
TRBJ1-2	NA	TRBV7-2	NA	CASSIRPGTDYGYTF	TGTGCCAGCAGCATCCGACCTGGCACGGACTATGGCTACACCTTC
TRBJ2-3	NA	TRBV10-3	NA	CAIGGASTDTQYF	TGTGCCATCGGGGGAGCTAGCACAGATACGCAGTATTTT